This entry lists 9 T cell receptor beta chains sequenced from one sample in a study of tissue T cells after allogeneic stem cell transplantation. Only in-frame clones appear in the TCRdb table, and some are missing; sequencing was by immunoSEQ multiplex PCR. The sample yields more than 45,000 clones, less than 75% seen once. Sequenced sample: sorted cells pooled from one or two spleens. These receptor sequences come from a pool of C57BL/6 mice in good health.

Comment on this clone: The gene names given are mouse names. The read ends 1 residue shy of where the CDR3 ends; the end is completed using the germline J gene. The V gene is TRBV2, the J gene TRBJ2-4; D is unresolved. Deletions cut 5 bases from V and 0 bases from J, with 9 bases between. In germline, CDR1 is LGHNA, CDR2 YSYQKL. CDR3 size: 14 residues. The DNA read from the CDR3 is TGTGCCAGCAGCTTCAGCTTTAGTCAAAACACCTTGTAC. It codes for CASSFSFSQNTLY. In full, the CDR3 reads CASSFSFSQNTLYF.

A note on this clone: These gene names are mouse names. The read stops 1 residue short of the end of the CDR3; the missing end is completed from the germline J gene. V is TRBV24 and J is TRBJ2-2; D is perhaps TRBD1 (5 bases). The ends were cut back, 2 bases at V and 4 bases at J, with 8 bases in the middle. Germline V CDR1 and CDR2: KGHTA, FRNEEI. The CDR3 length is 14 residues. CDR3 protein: CASSLEGSTGQLYF. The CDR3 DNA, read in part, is TGTGCCAGCAGTCTGGAGGGGAGCACCGGGCAGCTCTAC.

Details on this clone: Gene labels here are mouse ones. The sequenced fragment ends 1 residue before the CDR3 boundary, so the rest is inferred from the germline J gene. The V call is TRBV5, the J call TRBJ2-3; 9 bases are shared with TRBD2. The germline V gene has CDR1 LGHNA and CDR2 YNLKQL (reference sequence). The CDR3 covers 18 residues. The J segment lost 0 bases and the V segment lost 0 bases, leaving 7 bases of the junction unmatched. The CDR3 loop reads CASSQEGWGGSSAETLYF. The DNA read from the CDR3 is TGTGCCAGCAGCCAAGAGGGCTGGGGGGGGTCTAGTGCAGAAACGCTGTAT.

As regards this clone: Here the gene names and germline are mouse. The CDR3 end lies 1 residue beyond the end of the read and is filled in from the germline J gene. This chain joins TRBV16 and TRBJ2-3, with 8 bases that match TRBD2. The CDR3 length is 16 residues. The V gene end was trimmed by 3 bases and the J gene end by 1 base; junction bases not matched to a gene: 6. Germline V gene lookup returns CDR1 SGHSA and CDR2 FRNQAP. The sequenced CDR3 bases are TGTGCAAGCAGCTTGGGGGGGGGCGCGGGTGCAGAAACGCTGTAT. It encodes CASSLGGGAGAETLY. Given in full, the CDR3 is CASSLGGGAGAETLYF. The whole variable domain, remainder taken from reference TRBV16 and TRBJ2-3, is NAGVIQTPRHKVTGKGQEATLWCEPISGHSAVFWYRQTIVQGLEFLTYFRNQAPIDDSGMPKERFSAQMPNQSHSTLKIQSTQPQDSAVYLCASSLGGGAGAETLYFGSGTRLTVL.

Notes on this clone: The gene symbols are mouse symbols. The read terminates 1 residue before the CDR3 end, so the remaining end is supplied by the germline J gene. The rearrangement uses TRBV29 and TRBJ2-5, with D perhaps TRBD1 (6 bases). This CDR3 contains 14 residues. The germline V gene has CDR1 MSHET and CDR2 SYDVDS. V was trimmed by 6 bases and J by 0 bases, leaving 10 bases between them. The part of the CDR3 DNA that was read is TGTGCTAGCAGCCCGGGGACAAACCAAGACACCCAGTAC. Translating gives CASSPGTNQDTQY. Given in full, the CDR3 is CASSPGTNQDTQYF.

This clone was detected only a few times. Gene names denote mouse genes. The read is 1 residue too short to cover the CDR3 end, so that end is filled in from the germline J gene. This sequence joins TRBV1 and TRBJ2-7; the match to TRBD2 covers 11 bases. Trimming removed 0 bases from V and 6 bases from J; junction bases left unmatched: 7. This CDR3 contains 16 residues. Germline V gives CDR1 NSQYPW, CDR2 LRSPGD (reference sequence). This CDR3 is CTCSAETGGALVEQYF. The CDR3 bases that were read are TGCACCTGCAGTGCAGAAACTGGGGGGGCGCTTGTTGAACAGTAC.

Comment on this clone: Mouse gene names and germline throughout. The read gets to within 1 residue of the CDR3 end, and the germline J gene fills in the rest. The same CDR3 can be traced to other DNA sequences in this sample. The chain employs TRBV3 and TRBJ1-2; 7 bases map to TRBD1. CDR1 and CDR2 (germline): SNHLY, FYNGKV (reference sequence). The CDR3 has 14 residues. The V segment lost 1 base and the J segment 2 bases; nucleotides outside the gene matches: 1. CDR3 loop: CASSLEGANSDYTF. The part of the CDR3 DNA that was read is TGTGCCAGCAGCTTAGAGGGGGCGAACTCCGACTACACC.

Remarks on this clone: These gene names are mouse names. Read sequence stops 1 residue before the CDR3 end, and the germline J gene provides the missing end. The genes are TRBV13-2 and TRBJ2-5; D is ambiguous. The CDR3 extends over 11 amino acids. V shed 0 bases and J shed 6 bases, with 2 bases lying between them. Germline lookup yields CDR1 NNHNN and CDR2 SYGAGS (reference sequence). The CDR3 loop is CASGDVDTQYF. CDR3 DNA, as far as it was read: TGTGCCAGCGGTGATGTGGACACCCAGTAC.

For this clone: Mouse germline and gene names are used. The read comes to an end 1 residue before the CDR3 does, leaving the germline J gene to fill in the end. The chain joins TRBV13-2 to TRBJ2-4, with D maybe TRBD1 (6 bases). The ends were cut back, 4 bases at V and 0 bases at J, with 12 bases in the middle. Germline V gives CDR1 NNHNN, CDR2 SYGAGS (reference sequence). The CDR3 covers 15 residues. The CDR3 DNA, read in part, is TGTGCCAGCGGTACCGGGACAAGTAGTCAAAACACCTTGTAC. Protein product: CASGTGTSSQNTLY. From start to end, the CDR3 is CASGTGTSSQNTLYF.